The sample holds one count of the clone carrying this T cell receptor beta chain. The V end was cut by 1 base, the J end by 1 base, with 6 bases between. The CDR3 is made up of 14 amino acids. From germline, CDR1 is SGHDT and CDR2 YYEEEE. The repertoire was sequenced with immunoSEQ multiplex PCR; TCRdb's copy has only in-frame clones and lacks some. This table has approximately 110,000 clones, approximately 90% appearing once. The data were taken from a study of control samples from healthy donors and cancer patients. The sequence derives from a woman aged 18-29 years in good health. The sequenced material came from blood. The chain employs TRBV5-6 and TRBJ1-3; D ambiguous. Written as DNA, the CDR3 is TGTGCCAGCAGCTTGTTCGAATCTGGAAACACCATATATTTT. Amino acids: CASSLFESGNTIYF.